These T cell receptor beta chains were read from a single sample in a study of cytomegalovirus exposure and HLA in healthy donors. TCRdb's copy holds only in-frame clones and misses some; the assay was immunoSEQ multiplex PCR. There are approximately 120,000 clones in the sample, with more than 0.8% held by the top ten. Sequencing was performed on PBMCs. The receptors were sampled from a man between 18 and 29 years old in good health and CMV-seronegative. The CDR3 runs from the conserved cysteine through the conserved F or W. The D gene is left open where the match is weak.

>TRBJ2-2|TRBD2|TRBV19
TGTGCCAGTAGTCGATCTAGCGGGAGTTTCACCGGGGAGCTGTTTTTT
CASSRSSGSFTGELFF
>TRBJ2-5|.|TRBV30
TGTGCCTGGACCCGCTCAACTAGTATCAGAGAGACCCAGTACTTC
CAWTRSTSIRETQYF
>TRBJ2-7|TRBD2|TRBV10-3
TGTGCCATCAGTGGGGGGGGGTTACCCTACGAGCAGTACTTC
CAISGGGLPYEQYF
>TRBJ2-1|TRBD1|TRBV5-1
TGCGCCAGCGCCGGGACAGGGGCCAATGAGCAGTTCTTC
CASAGTGANEQFF
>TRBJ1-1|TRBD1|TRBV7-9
TGTGCCAGCAGCCCGGGACAGGTGAACACTGAAGCTTTCTTT
CASSPGQVNTEAFF
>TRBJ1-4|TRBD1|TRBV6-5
TGTGCCAGCAGCCCCCGGGACAGGCATAATGAAAAACTGTTTTTT
CASSPRDRHNEKLFF
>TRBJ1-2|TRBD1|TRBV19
TGTGCCAGTAGTATCCGACAGGGTGGCTACACCTTC
CASSIRQGGYTF
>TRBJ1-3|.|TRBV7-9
TGTGCCAGCAGCTTAGCGGAGGGTGGAAACACCATATATTTT
CASSLAEGGNTIYF
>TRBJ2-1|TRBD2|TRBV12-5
TGTGCTAGTGGTGGGGCTAGCGGGATGTACAATGAGCAGTTCTTC
CASGGASGMYNEQFF
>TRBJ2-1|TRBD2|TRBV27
TGTGCCAGTTCTCCGTTAGCGGGAGGGAGCGATGAGCAGTTCTTC
CASSPLAGGSDEQFF
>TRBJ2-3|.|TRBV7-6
TGTGCCAGCAGCCTTAGACTACAAGGCCGAACAGATACGCAGTATTTT
CASSLRLQGRTDTQYF
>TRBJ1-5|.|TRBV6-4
TGTGCCAGCAGCGGGGGAGAAAATCAGCCCCAGCATTTT
CASSGGENQPQHF
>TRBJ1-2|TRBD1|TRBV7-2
TGTGCCAGCTCTGATATGACAGGGAAGATCTATGGCTACACCTTC
CASSDMTGKIYGYTF
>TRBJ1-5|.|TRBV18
TGTGCCAGCTCACCAAGGACGGGAGATCTCGAGCCCCAGCATTTT
CASSPRTGDLEPQHF
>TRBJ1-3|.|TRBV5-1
TGCGCCAGCAGCCCAACACCGCTCCCCGGAAACACCATATATTTT
CASSPTPLPGNTIYF
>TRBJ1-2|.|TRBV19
TGTGCCAGTAGCCGGACAACGTATGGCTACACCTTC
CASSRTTYGYTF
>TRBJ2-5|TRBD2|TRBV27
TGTGCCAGCAGTCCCCTGGGGGGGAGGGAGACCCAGTACTTC
CASSPLGGRETQYF